This TCR beta chain was sequenced during a study of OX40 agonist ivuxolimab in advanced cancers. As for the study in general: The study gave patients intravenous ivuxolimab at 0.01 to 10 mg/kg every 2 weeks. Checkpoint inhibitors had been given previously to 40% of patients.

TCRdb keeps only in-frame clones here, not all; method: immunoSEQ multiplex PCR. Here the sample spans 90,000 to 120,000 clones, approximately 90% being singletons. V was clipped by 0 bases and J by 1 base; unmatched bases: 10. The CDR3 has 17 amino acids. Per the germline V gene, CDR1 is GTSNPN and CDR2 is SVGIG (reference sequence). Findings of the study overall: Compared with CD4+, CD8+ T cells on average had more expanded clones.

About this clone itself: Its antigen is still unknown.

Samples were taken at baseline and on day 1 of cycles 4 and 7. Source: CD4+ or CD8+ T cells sorted from blood, taken in a trial of the OX40 agonist ivuxolimab. The sequence was collected from an adult with an advanced solid tumor such as melanoma, head and neck, liver or kidney cancer. The genes are TRBV30 and TRBJ2-5; 8 bases agree with TRBD2. The CDR3 region has the DNA TGTGCCTGGAGTGTACAGTGGCTAGCGGGCCTCCAAGAGACCCAGTACTTC. This translates into CAWSVQWLAGLQETQYF.